The rows below give T cell receptor beta chains drawn from one sample of a study of blood T cell repertoires in COVID-19. The assay was immunoSEQ multiplex PCR, and TCRdb's table has in-frame clones only and misses some. The repertoire consists of approximately 400,000 clones, with 83% occurring once and the leading ten covering approximately 5.4%. Source material: PBMCs or T cells enriched from blood (not recorded which). The receptors stem from a woman aged 50 to 60 who had recovered from COVID-19. CDR3s leave out the opening cysteine and the closing phenylalanine or tryptophan.

V	J	CDR3
TRBV9	TRBJ2-7	ASSATGLASGEQY
TRBV11-1	TRBJ1-2	ASSRAPGGYGYT
TRBV6-5	TRBJ2-5	ASSYYREGETQY
TRBV30	TRBJ1-6	AWRRTGDSPLH
TRBV29-1	TRBJ1-2	SVWGLGYT
TRBV18	TRBJ1-2	ASSPGGGREGYGYT
TRBV18	TRBJ2-7	ASSPIRGSYEQY
TRBV7-8	TRBJ1-5	ASSLEQVYQPQH
TRBV7-2	TRBJ2-5	ASSLGWLETQY
TRBV28	TRBJ1-1	ASRRQNTEAF
TRBV3-1/TRBV3-2	TRBJ2-7	ASSQFGSGASGEQY
TRBV2	TRBJ2-6	ASGPAGVAGANVLT
TRBV3-1/TRBV3-2	TRBJ2-7	ASSQDHWDSTYEQY
TRBV28	TRBJ2-7	ASSFRPGAAGLSYEQY
TRBV19	TRBJ1-5	ASSIEGTVNQPQH
TRBV7-9	TRBJ2-1	ASSLARGTAEQF
TRBV6-2/TRBV6-3	TRBJ1-1	ASSYLYNTEAF
TRBV30	TRBJ1-1	AWAGQLNTEAF
TRBV7-6	TRBJ1-1	ASSLAPGEAF
TRBV19	TRBJ2-2	ASSIGSRSGAELF
TRBV5-1	TRBJ2-3	ASSLEGGPRTDTQY
TRBV27	TRBJ1-1	ASRTGNTEAF
TRBV10-3	TRBJ1-4	AITNLAGRGNEKLF
TRBV9	TRBJ2-7	ASSVDQGYEQY
TRBV21-1	TRBJ2-2	ASSSRDRDHTGELF
TRBV19	TRBJ1-1	ASSMDGQGASEAF
TRBV19	TRBJ2-2	ASSQSWGDWELF